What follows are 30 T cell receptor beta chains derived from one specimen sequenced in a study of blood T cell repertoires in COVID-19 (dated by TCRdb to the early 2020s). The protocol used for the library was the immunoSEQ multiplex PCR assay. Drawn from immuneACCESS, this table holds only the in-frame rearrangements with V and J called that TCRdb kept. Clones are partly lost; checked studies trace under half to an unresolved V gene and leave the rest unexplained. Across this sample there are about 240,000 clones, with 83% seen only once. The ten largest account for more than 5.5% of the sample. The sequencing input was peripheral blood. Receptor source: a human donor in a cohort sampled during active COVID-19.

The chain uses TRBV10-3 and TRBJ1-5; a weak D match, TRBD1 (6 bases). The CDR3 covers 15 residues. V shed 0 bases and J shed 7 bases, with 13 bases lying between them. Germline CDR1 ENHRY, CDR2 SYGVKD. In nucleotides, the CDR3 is TGTGCCATCAGTGAGTCCACAGGGTTAGACCAGCCCCAGCATTTT. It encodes CAISESTGLDQPQHF.

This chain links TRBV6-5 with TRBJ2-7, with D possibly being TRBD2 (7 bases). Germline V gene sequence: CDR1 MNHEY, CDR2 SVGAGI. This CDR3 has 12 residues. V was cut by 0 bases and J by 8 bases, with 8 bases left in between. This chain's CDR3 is CASSYSGGQQYF. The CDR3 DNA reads TGTGCCAGCAGTTACTCCGGGGGGCAGCAGTACTTC.

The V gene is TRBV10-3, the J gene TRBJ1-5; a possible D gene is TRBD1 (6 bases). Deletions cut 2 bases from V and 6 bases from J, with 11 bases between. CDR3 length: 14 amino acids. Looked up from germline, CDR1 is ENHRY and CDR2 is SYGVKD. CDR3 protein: CAISEAGEGQPQHF. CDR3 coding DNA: TGTGCCATCAGTGAGGCAGGGGAGGGTCAGCCCCAGCATTTT.

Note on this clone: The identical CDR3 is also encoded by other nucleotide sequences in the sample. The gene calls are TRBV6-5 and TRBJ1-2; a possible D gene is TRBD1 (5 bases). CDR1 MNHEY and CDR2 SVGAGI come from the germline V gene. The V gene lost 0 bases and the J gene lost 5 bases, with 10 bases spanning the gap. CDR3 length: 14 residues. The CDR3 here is CASSYSGGTYGYTF. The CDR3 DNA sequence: TGTGCCAGCAGTTACTCTGGAGGGACTTATGGCTACACCTTC.

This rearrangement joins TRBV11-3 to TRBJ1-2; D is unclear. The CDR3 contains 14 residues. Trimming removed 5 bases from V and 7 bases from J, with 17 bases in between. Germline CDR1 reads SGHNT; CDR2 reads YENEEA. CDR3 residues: CASSRKTRGGGYTF. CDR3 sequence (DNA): TGTGCCAGCAGCCGGAAGACACGGGGTGGTGGCTACACCTTC.

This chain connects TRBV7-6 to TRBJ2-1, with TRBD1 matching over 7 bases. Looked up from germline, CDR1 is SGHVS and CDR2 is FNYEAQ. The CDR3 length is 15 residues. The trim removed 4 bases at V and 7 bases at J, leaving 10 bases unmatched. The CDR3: CASSYSGTATNEQFF. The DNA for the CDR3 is TGTGCCAGCAGCTACTCCGGGACAGCTACAAATGAGCAGTTCTTC. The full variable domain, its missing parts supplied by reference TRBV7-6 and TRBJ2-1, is GAGVSQSPRYKVTKRGQDVALRCDPISGHVSLYWYRQALGQGPEFLTYFNYEAQQDKSGLPNDRFSAERPEGSISTLTIQRTEQRDSAMYRCASSYSGTATNEQFFGPGTRLTVL.

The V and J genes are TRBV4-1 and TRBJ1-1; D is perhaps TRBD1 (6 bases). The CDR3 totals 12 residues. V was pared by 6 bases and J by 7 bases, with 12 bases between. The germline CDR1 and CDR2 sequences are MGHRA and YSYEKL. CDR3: CASRGRGVEAFF. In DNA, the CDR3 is TGCGCCAGCAGGGGCAGGGGCGTTGAAGCTTTCTTT.

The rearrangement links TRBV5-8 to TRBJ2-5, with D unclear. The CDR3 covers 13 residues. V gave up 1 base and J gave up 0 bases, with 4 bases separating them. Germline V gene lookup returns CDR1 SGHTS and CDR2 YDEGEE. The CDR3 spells CASSLQNQETQYF. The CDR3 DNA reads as TGTGCCAGCAGCTTGCAGAACCAAGAGACCCAGTACTTC.

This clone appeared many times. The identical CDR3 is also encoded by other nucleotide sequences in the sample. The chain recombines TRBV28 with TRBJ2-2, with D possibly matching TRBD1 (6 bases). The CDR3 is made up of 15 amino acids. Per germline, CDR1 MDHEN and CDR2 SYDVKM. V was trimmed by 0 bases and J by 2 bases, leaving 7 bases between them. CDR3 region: CASSLWTGNTGELFF. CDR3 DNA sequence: TGTGCCAGCAGTTTATGGACAGGAAACACCGGGGAGCTGTTTTTT. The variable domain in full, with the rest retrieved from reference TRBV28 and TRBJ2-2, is DVKVTQSSRYLVKRTGEKVFLECVQDMDHENMFWYRQDPGLGLRLIYFSYDVKMKEKGDIPEGYSVSREKKERFSLILESASTNQTSMYLCASSLWTGNTGELFFGEGSRLTVL.

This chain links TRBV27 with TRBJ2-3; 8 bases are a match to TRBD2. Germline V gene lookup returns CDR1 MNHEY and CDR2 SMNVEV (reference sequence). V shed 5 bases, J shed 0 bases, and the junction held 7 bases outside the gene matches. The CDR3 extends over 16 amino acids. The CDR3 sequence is CASSLSGGGSTDTQYF. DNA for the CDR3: TGTGCCAGCAGTCTCTCGGGCGGGGGGAGCACAGATACGCAGTATTTT.

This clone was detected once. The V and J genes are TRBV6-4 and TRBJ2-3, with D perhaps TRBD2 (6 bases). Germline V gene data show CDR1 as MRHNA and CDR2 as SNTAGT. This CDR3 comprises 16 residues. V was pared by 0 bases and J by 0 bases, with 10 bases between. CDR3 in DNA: TGTGCCAGCAGTGACTCTGACGGGAGTAGCACAGATACGCAGTATTTT. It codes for CASSDSDGSSTDTQYF.

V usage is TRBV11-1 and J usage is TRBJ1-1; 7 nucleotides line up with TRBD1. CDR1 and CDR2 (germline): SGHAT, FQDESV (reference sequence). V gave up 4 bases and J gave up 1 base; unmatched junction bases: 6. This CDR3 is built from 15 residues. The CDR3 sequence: CASSSGAGGNTEAFF. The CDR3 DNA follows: TGTGCCAGCAGCTCTGGGGCAGGGGGGAACACTGAAGCTTTCTTT. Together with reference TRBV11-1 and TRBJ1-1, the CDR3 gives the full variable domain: EAEVAQSPRYKITEKSQAVAFWCDPISGHATLYWYRQILGQGPELLVQFQDESVVDDSQLPKDRFSAERLKGVDSTLKIQPAELGDSAMYLCASSSGAGGNTEAFFGQGTRLTVV.

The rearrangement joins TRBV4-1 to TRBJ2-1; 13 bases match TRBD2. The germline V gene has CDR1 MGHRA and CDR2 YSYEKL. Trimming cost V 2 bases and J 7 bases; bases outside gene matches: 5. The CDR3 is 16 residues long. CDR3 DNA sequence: TGCGCCAGCAGCCAAACTAGCGGGGGGGAAAAAAATGAGCAGTTCTTC. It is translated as CASSQTSGGEKNEQFF.

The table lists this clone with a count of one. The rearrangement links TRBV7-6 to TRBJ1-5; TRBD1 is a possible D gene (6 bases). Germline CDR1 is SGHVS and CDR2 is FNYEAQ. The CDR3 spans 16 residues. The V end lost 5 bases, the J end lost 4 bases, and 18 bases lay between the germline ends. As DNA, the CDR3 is TGTGCCAGCAGCGCTCAGATCCGGGACATAAATCAGCCCCAGCATTTT. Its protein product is CASSAQIRDINQPQHF.

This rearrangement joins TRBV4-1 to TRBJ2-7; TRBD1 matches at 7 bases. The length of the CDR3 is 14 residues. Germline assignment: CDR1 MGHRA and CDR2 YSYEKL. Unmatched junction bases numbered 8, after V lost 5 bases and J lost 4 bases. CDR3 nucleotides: TGCGCCAGCAGCGCCATGACAGGGACGTACGAGCAGTACTTC. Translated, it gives CASSAMTGTYEQYF.

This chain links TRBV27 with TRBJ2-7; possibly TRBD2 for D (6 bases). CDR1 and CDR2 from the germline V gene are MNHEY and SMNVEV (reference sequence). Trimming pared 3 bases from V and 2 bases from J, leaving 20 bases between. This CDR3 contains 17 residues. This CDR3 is CASSFTAAGMWPYEQYF. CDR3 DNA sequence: TGTGCCAGCAGTTTTACTGCGGCGGGAATGTGGCCCTACGAGCAGTACTTC.

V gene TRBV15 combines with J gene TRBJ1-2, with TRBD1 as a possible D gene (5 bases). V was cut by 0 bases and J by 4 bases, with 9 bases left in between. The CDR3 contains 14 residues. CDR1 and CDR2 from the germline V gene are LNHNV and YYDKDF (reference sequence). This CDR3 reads CATSRDTGLYGYTF. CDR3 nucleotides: TGTGCCACCAGCAGAGACACAGGTCTCTATGGCTACACCTTC.

The CDR3 region has the DNA TGTGCCAGCAGTTTACGCGAGAATGAAAAACTGTTTTTT. It specifies CASSLRENEKLFF. V is TRBV12-3 or TRBV12-4 and J is TRBJ1-4; D call uncertain. This CDR3 region has 13 residues. V was clipped by 2 bases and J by 5 bases, with 6 bases between them.

CDR3 bases: TGTGCCAGCAGTACCGGGACACTCGGAGCTTTCTTT. Translation gives CASSTGTLGAFF. This rearrangement joins TRBV6-2 or TRBV6-3 to TRBJ1-1; a possible D gene is TRBD1 (6 bases). The CDR3 runs 12 residues. Per the germline V gene, CDR1 is MNHEY and CDR2 is SVGEGT. The V end was cut by 5 bases, the J end by 10 bases, with 14 bases between.

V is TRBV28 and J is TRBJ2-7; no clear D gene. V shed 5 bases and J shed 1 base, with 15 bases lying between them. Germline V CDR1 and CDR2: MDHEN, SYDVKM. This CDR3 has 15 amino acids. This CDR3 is CASSPSLGESYEQYF. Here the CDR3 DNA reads TGTGCCAGCAGTCCCTCCCTGGGCGAATCCTACGAGCAGTACTTC.

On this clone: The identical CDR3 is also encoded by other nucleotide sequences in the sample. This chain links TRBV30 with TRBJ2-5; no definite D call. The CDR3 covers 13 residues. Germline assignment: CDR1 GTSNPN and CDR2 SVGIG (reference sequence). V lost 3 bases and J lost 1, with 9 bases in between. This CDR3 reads CAWSRQVQETQYF. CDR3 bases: TGTGCCTGGAGCCGACAAGTCCAAGAGACCCAGTACTTC.

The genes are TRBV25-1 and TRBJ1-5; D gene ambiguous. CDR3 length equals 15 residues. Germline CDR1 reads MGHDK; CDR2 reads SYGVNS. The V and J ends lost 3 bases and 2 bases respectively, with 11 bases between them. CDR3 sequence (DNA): TGTGCCAGCAGTGACGCGGGAAGGGGCAATCAGCCCCAGCATTTT. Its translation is CASSDAGRGNQPQHF. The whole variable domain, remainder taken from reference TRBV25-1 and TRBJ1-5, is EADIYQTPRYLVIGTGKKITLECSQTMGHDKMYWYQQDPGMELHLIHYSYGVNSTEKGDLSSESTVSRIRTEHFPLTLESARPSHTSQYLCASSDAGRGNQPQHFGDGTRLSIL.

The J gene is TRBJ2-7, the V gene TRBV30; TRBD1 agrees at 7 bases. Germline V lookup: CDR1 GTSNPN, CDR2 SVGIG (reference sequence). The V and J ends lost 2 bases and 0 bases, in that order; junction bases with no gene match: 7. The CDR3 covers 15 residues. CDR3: CAWSSGTDYSYEQYF. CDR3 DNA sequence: TGTGCCTGGAGTTCAGGGACAGACTACTCCTACGAGCAGTACTTC.

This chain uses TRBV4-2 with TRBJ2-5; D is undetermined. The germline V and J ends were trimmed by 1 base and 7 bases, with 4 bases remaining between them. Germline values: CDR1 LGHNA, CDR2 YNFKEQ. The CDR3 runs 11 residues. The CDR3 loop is CASSQGRTQYF. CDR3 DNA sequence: TGTGCCAGCAGCCAAGGGAGGACCCAGTACTTC.

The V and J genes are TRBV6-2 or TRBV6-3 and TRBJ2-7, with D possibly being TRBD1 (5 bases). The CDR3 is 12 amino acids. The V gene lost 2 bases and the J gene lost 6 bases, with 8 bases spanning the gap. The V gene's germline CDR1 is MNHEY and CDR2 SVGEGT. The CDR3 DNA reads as TGTGCCAGCAGTTACGGGGCAATCGAGCAGTACTTC. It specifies CASSYGAIEQYF.

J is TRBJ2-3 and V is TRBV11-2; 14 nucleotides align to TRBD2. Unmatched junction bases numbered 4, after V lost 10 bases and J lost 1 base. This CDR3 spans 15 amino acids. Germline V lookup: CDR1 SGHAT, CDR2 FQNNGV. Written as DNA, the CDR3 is TGTGCCACCGGGGGACTAGCGGGAGGCACAGATACGCAGTATTTT. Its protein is CATGGLAGGTDTQYF.

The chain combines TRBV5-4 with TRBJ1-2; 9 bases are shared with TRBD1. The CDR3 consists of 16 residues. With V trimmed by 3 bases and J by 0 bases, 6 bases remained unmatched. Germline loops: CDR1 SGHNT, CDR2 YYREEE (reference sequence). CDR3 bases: TGTGCCAGCAGCTCACCGGGACAGGGCGCTAACTATGGCTACACCTTC. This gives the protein CASSSPGQGANYGYTF.

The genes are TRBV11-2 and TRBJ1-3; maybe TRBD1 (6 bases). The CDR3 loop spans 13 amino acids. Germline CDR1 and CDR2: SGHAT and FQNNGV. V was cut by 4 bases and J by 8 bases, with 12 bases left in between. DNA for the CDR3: TGTGCCAGCAGCTCCTACAGGGCTTACACCATATATTTT. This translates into CASSSYRAYTIYF.

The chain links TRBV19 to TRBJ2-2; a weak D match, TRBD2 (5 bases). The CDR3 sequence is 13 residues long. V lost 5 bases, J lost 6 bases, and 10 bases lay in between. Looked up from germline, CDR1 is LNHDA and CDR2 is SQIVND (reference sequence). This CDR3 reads CASSFGGPGELFF. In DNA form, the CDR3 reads TGTGCCAGTAGTTTTGGAGGTCCCGGGGAGCTGTTTTTT.

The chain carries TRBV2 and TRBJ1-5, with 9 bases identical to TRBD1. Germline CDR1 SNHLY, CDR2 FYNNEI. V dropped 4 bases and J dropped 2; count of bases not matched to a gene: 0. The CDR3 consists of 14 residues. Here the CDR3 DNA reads TGTGCCAGCAGTGGACAGGGGGGCAATCAGCCCCAGCATTTT. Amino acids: CASSGQGGNQPQHF.